The 29 T cell receptor beta chains reported below all come from one sample, sequenced in a study of T cells after posttransplantation cyclophosphamide. The method was immunoSEQ multiplex PCR; TCRdb's version includes in-frame clones alone and lacks a portion of them. The sample gives 10,000 to 13,000 clones, around 86% of which show up once; 25% to 35% is in the top ten. A marrow graft followed busulfan-fludarabine conditioning, with cyclophosphamide on days +3 and +4. This specimen was CD4+ T cells sorted from PBMCs, taken after allogeneic stem cell transplant with posttransplant cyclophosphamide. The source of these receptors is a male patient in his thirties who received an allogeneic stem cell transplant from a related donor, was CMV-positive, and had acute GVHD only. Among the T cells, some may be from the graft donor.

This chain links TRBV18 with TRBJ2-7, with 9 bases lining up with TRBD1. CDR1 is KGHSH, CDR2 LQKENI, per germline. V was pared by 3 bases and J by 0 bases, with 3 bases of the junction left unmatched. The CDR3 has 15 amino acids. The CDR3 sequence is CASSPRTGASYEQYF. The CDR3 DNA reads as TGTGCCAGCTCACCTCGGACAGGGGCCTCCTACGAGCAGTACTTC.

The chain has TRBV4-2 and TRBJ2-3; no firm D call. CDR1 and CDR2 (germline): LGHNA, YNFKEQ. Deletions cut 1 base from V and 5 bases from J, with 16 bases between. This CDR3 has 16 residues. In nucleotides, the CDR3 is TGTGCCAGCAGCCAAGTCGTAAGCTACTCGGGAGATACGCAGTATTTT. Its protein is CASSQVVSYSGDTQYF.

The chain links TRBV7-2 to TRBJ1-1, with TRBD1 identical over 8 bases. Germline V gene sequence: CDR1 SGHTA, CDR2 FQGNSA. Germline trimming cut 6 bases from V and 1 base from J; bases unmatched to any gene: 4. This CDR3 contains 14 residues. The chain's CDR3 is CASRRQGTNTEAFF. The CDR3 nucleotides are TGTGCCAGCAGGCGACAGGGGACGAACACTGAAGCTTTCTTT.

CDR3 residues: CASSGGTEAFF. The CDR3 coding sequence is TGTGCCAGCTCCGGAGGGACTGAAGCTTTCTTT. The chain combines TRBV6-5 with TRBJ1-1; D unresolved. Germline V gene data show CDR1 as MNHEY and CDR2 as SVGAGI. The CDR3 totals 11 residues. The V gene lost 8 bases and the J gene lost 5 bases, with 9 bases spanning the gap.

The V and J genes are TRBV18 and TRBJ1-1, with unresolved D. Germline V CDR1 and CDR2: KGHSH, LQKENI. There are 15 residues in the CDR3. V lost 4 bases, J lost 4 bases, and 16 bases lay in between. The CDR3 nucleotides read TGTGCCAGCTCACTCCCCCCGGATCCGGGCACTGAAGCTTTCTTT. Protein sequence: CASSLPPDPGTEAFF.

The chain combines TRBV29-1 with TRBJ1-5; 7 bases agree with TRBD1. Germline V gene data show CDR1 as SQVTM and CDR2 as ANQGSEA. This CDR3 has 14 residues. The V and J ends lost 7 bases and 2 bases, in that order; junction bases with no gene match: 8. The CDR3 is CSASTGLGNQPQHF. The CDR3 coding sequence is TGCAGCGCATCGACAGGGCTTGGCAATCAGCCCCAGCATTTT.

The genes are TRBV27 and TRBJ2-1; 14 bases map to TRBD2. Germline V gene sequence: CDR1 MNHEY, CDR2 SMNVEV (reference sequence). The J segment lost 9 bases and the V segment lost 2 bases, leaving 6 bases of the junction unmatched. This CDR3 has 16 amino acids. The CDR3, as DNA: TGTGCCAGCAGTTTACCCCGTGGACTAGCGGGGGGTGAGCAGTTCTTC. Translated, it gives CASSLPRGLAGGEQFF.

The rearrangement uses TRBV28 and TRBJ2-7; possible D gene TRBD2, 7 bases. Germline assignment: CDR1 MDHEN and CDR2 SYDVKM. This CDR3 spans 13 amino acids. Trimming pared 3 bases from V and 2 bases from J, leaving 8 bases between. The CDR3 coding sequence is TGTGCCAGCAGTTTGGGGGGGCCCTACGAGCAGTACTTC. Its translation: CASSLGGPYEQYF.

V and J are TRBV4-1 and TRBJ1-6; 7 positions match TRBD1. The CDR3 has 16 residues. Per germline, CDR1 MGHRA and CDR2 YSYEKL. Unmatched junction bases numbered 12, after V lost 3 bases and J lost 10 bases. CDR3 bases: TGCGCCAGCAGCCAGTCCCGGGGCCAGGGGGACTCACCCCTCCACTTT. Translated: CASSQSRGQGDSPLHF.

The chain is built from TRBV5-4 and TRBJ1-1, with 7 bases fitting TRBD1. The CDR3 totals 12 residues. Germline V gene data show CDR1 as SGHNT and CDR2 as YYREEE (reference sequence). Trimming cost V 0 bases and J 9 bases; bases outside gene matches: 2. The CDR3 protein is CASSLDRGQAFF. The CDR3 DNA follows: TGTGCCAGCAGCTTGGATAGGGGGCAAGCTTTCTTT.

V usage is TRBV5-6 and J usage is TRBJ1-2; D is ambiguous. The germline V gene has CDR1 SGHDT and CDR2 YYEEEE. V was pared by 0 bases and J by 4 bases, with 7 bases between. The CDR3 consists of 13 residues. The CDR3: CASSLVGSYGYTF. The CDR3 DNA follows: TGTGCCAGCAGCTTGGTAGGGAGCTATGGCTACACCTTC. The complete variable domain, with remaining parts taken from reference TRBV5-6 and TRBJ1-2, reads DAGVTQSPTHLIKTRGQQVTLRCSPKSGHDTVSWYQQALGQGPQFIFQYYEEEERQRGNFPDRFSGHQFPNYSSELNVNALLLGDSALYLCASSLVGSYGYTFGSGTRLTVV.

This clone occurred a few times. The chain recombines TRBV5-1 with TRBJ1-1, with TRBD1 identical over 7 bases. The V gene end was trimmed by 2 bases and the J gene end by 1 base; junction bases not matched to a gene: 17. The CDR3 has 19 amino acids. CDR1 SGHRS and CDR2 YFSETQ come from the germline V gene. CDR3 sequence reads: CASSFSYRGEFFGNTEAFF. The CDR3 nucleotides are TGCGCCAGCAGCTTTTCCTACAGGGGCGAATTTTTTGGGAACACTGAAGCTTTCTTT.

The CDR3 nucleotides read TGCGCCAGCAGCCTGGAAGATTCATGGGGGGACACTGAAGCTTTCTTT. As protein: CASSLEDSWGDTEAFF. This rearrangement joins TRBV5-1 to TRBJ1-1; a weak D match, TRBD1 (5 bases). V lost 4 bases, J lost 3 bases, and 19 bases lay in between. Germline loops: CDR1 SGHRS, CDR2 YFSETQ. The CDR3 runs 16 residues.

This sequence joins TRBV5-4 and TRBJ2-1; 7 bases agree with TRBD1. Unmatched junction bases numbered 8, after V lost 6 bases and J lost 8 bases. Germline V CDR1 and CDR2: SGHNT, YYREEE (reference sequence). The CDR3 covers 13 residues. CDR3 amino acids: CASIDRVSDEQFF. CDR3 nucleotides: TGTGCCAGCATCGACAGGGTGAGTGATGAGCAGTTCTTC.

The chain is built from TRBV5-1 and TRBJ2-5, with 8 bases aligning to TRBD1. Per germline, CDR1 SGHRS and CDR2 YFSETQ. The CDR3 spans 13 residues. Losses at the gene ends were 4 bases for V and 4 bases for J; bases not matched to a gene: 3. The CDR3 here is CASSRTGGETQYF. The CDR3 DNA reads TGCGCCAGCAGCCGAACAGGGGGAGAGACCCAGTACTTC. Based on the CDR3 plus reference TRBV5-1 and TRBJ2-5, the full variable domain is KAGVTQTPRYLIKTRGQQVTLSCSPISGHRSVSWYQQTPGQGLQFLFEYFSETQRNKGNFPGRFSGRQFSNSRSEMNVSTLELGDSALYLCASSRTGGETQYFGPGTRLLVL.

J is TRBJ1-2 and V is TRBV2, with TRBD1 identical over 7 bases. The germline CDR1 and CDR2 sequences are SNHLY and FYNNEI. There are 15 residues in the CDR3. Trimming cost V 6 bases and J 5 bases; bases outside gene matches: 12. CDR3 sequence: CASRLPVAGGYGYTF. In nucleotides, the CDR3 is TGTGCCAGCAGATTGCCGGTGGCAGGGGGTTATGGCTACACCTTC. Complete variable domain (other parts from reference TRBV2 and TRBJ1-2): EPEVTQTPSHQVTQMGQEVILRCVPISNHLYFYWYRQILGQKVEFLVSFYNNEISEKSEIFDDQFSVERPDGSNFTLKIRSTKLEDSAMYFCASRLPVAGGYGYTFGSGTRLTVV.

The chain links TRBV7-2 to TRBJ2-7; a possible D gene is TRBD1 (5 bases). The CDR3 sequence is 14 residues long. V was cut by 3 bases and J by 2 bases, with 11 bases left in between. In germline, CDR1 is SGHTA, CDR2 FQGNSA. CDR3 in amino acids: CASSLKRGPYEQYF. CDR3 nucleotides: TGTGCCAGCAGCTTGAAAAGGGGCCCCTACGAGCAGTACTTC.

This rearrangement joins TRBV6-6 to TRBJ1-1; no firm D call. Germline CDR1 reads MNHNY; CDR2 reads SVGAGI (reference sequence). This CDR3 is 16 amino acids long. V lost 2 bases, J lost 7 bases, and 20 bases lay in between. Here the CDR3 DNA reads TGTGCCAGCAGTTACAACGCCGGACTTACCGGGAATGAAGCTTTCTTT. Its translation: CASSYNAGLTGNEAFF.

CDR3 protein: CASSLSFVGVTEAFF. The CDR3 DNA reads as TGTGCCAGCAGCTTGTCGTTTGTCGGGGTTACTGAAGCTTTCTTT. The chain combines TRBV5-6 with TRBJ1-1; no clear D gene. CDR1 is SGHDT and CDR2 is YYEEEE in the germline V gene. The CDR3 has 15 amino acids. V was cut by 1 base and J by 5 bases, with 15 bases left in between.

This clone has just one count. CDR3: CSVGTLSGANVLTF. CDR3 nucleotide sequence: TGCAGCGTGGGGACTCTTTCTGGGGCCAACGTCCTGACTTTC. The chain links TRBV29-1 to TRBJ2-6; weak D call: TRBD2 (6 bases). Germline CDR1 is SQVTM and CDR2 is ANQGSEA. Trimming left V 6 bases short and J 1 base short, with 10 bases between. The CDR3 loop spans 14 amino acids.

The rearrangement links TRBV4-1 to TRBJ2-1; 11 nucleotides line up with TRBD1. Germline CDR1 is MGHRA and CDR2 is YSYEKL. This CDR3 is 15 amino acids long. V shed 5 bases and J 4 bases; nucleotides not matched to a gene: 4. The CDR3 reads CASSSGQGAYNEQFF. The CDR3, as DNA: TGCGCCAGCAGCTCCGGACAGGGGGCATACAATGAGCAGTTCTTC.

This chain joins TRBV4-1 and TRBJ2-1; the match to TRBD2 covers 14 bases. This CDR3 is 16 amino acids long. Germline trimming cut 4 bases from V and 8 bases from J; bases unmatched to any gene: 7. Germline V lookup: CDR1 MGHRA, CDR2 YSYEKL. This CDR3 reads CASSPPTSGGAYEQFF. As DNA, the CDR3 is TGCGCCAGCAGCCCCCCGACTAGCGGGGGGGCATATGAGCAGTTCTTC.

The J gene is TRBJ1-5, the V gene TRBV27; D is undetermined. CDR1 and CDR2 (germline): MNHEY, SMNVEV (reference sequence). The CDR3 is 14 amino acids. Trimming took 2 bases from V and 1 from J, leaving 6 bases between them. The CDR3 protein is CASSLTPSNQPQHF. The CDR3 nucleotides read TGTGCCAGCAGTTTAACTCCGAGCAATCAGCCCCAGCATTTT.

Note on this clone: This sample also contains other DNA sequences that code for the same CDR3. This chain uses TRBV9 with TRBJ2-2; 8 nucleotides match TRBD2. Trimming took 1 base from V and 7 from J; bases not matched to a gene: 3. This CDR3 region has 14 residues. CDR1 is SGDLS and CDR2 is YYNGEE in the germline V gene. CDR3: CASSVLSGGGELFF. CDR3 bases: TGTGCCAGCAGCGTACTAAGCGGGGGCGGGGAGCTGTTTTTT.

Written as DNA, the CDR3 is TGTGCCAGCACGGCAGGGCTGAACACTGAAGCTTTCTTT. Residues: CASTAGLNTEAFF. The V and J genes are TRBV28 and TRBJ1-1; perhaps TRBD1 as D (5 bases). Trimming removed 7 bases from V and 0 bases from J, with 9 bases in between. The CDR3 has 13 amino acids. Per the germline V gene, CDR1 is MDHEN and CDR2 is SYDVKM.

A single count supports this clone. The chain recombines TRBV7-8 with TRBJ2-4, with a possible D match to TRBD1 (6 bases). The ends were cut back, 5 bases at V and 0 bases at J, with 11 bases in the middle. The CDR3 totals 15 residues. The germline V gene has CDR1 SGHVS and CDR2 FQNEAQ. The CDR3 DNA sequence: TGTGCCAGCAGCCCCGGACAGAGAGCCAAAAACATTCAGTACTTC. Protein sequence: CASSPGQRAKNIQYF.

J is TRBJ2-5 and V is TRBV10-1; 12 bases line up with TRBD2. The V gene end was trimmed by 2 bases and the J gene end by 1 base; junction bases not matched to a gene: 2. There are 16 residues in the CDR3. Germline V gene sequence: CDR1 WNHNN, CDR2 SYGVQD (reference sequence). CDR3 DNA: TGCGCCAGCAGTGAGACTAGCGGGGGGCGCCAAGAGACCCAGTACTTC. It is translated as CASSETSGGRQETQYF.

The J gene is TRBJ2-3, the V gene TRBV5-6; D may be TRBD1 (5 bases). Germline CDR1 reads SGHDT; CDR2 reads YYEEEE. Trimming pared 0 bases from V and 7 bases from J, leaving 18 bases between. The CDR3 covers 16 residues. CDR3 in amino acids: CASSLGRPPGMYTQYF. Written as DNA, the CDR3 is TGTGCCAGCAGCTTGGGCAGACCACCAGGGATGTATACGCAGTATTTT.

V gene TRBV2 combines with J gene TRBJ1-1; possible D gene TRBD1, 6 bases. V lost 4 bases and J lost 0, with 15 bases in between. The CDR3 consists of 16 residues. Looked up from germline, CDR1 is SNHLY and CDR2 is FYNNEI. CDR3 in DNA: TGTGCCAGCAGTGTCGCCCCGGCAGGGGTGAACACTGAAGCTTTCTTT. Translated: CASSVAPAGVNTEAFF.